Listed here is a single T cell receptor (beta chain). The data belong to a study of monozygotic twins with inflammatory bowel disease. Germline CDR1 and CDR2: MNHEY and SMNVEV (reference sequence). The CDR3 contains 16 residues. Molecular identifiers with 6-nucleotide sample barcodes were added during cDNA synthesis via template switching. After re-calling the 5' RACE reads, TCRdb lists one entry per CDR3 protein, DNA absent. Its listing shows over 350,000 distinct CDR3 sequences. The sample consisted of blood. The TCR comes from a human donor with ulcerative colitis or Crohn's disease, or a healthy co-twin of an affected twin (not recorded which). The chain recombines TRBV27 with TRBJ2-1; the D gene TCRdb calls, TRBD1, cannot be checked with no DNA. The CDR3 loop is CASSLSGTHVYNEQFF.